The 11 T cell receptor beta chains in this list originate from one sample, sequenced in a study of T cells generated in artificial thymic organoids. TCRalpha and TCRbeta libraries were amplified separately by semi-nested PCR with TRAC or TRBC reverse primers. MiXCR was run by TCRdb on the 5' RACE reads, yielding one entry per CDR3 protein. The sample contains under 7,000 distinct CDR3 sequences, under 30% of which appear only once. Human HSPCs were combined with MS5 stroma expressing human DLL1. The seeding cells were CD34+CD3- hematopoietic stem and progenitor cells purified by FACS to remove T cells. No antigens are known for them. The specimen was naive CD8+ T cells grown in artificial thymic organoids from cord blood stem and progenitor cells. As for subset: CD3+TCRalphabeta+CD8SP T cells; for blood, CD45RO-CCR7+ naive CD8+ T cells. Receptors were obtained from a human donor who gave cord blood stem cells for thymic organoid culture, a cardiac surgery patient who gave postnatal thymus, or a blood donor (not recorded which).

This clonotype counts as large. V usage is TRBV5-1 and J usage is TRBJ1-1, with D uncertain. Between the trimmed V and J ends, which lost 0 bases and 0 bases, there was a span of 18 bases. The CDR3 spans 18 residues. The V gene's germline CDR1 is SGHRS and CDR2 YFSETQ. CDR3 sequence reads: CASSLACFRGTLNTEAFF. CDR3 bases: TGCGCCAGCAGCTTGGCTTGCTTTCGTGGAACCTTGAACACTGAAGCTTTCTTT.

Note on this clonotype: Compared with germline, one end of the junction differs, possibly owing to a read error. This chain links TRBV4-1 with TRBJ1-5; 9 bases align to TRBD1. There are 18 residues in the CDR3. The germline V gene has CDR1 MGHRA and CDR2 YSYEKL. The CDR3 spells CTSSQRGGQGLSNQPQHF. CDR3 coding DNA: TGCACCAGCAGCCAAAGAGGGGGACAGGGTCTGAGCAATCAGCCCCAGCATTTT.

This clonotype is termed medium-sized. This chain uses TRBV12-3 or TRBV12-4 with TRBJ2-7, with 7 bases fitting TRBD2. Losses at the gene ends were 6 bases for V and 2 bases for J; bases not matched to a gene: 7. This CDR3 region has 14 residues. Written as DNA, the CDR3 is TGTGCCAGCAGCTGGAGGCGGGAGACCTACGAGCAGTACTTC. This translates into CASSWRRETYEQYF.

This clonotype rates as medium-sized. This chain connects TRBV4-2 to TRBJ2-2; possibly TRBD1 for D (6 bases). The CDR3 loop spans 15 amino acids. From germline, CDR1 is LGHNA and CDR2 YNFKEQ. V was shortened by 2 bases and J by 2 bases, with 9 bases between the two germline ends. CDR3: CASSQRGINTGELFF. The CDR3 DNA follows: TGTGCCAGCAGCCAAAGGGGGATAAACACCGGGGAGCTGTTTTTT.

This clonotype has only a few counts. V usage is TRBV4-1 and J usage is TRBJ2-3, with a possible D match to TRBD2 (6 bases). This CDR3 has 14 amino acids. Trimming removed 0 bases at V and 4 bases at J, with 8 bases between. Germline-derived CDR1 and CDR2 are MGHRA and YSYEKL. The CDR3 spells CASSQETGADTQYF. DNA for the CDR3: TGCGCCAGCAGCCAAGAAACGGGGGCAGATACGCAGTATTTT.

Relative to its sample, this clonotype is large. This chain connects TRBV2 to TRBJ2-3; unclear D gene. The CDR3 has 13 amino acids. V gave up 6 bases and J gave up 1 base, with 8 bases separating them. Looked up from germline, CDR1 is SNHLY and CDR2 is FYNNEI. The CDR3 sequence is CASRPVCTDTQYF. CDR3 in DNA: TGTGCCAGCAGGCCCGTATGCACAGATACGCAGTATTTT.

The CDR3 reads CASRGLAVTNTGELFF. DNA of the CDR3: TGTGCCAGCAGAGGACTAGCGGTGACGAACACCGGGGAGCTGTTTTTT. The V and J genes are TRBV6-1 and TRBJ2-2; 10 bases are a match to TRBD2. CDR1 and CDR2 from the germline V gene are MNHNS and SASEGT. The CDR3 covers 16 residues. V gave up 6 bases and J gave up 0 bases; unmatched junction bases: 4.

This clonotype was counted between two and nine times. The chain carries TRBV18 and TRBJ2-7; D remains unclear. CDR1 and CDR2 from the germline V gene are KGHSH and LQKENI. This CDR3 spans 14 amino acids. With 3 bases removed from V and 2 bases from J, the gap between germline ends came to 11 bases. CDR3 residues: CASSPRRPAYEQYF. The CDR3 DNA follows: TGTGCCAGCTCACCTAGACGACCGGCCTACGAGCAGTACTTC.

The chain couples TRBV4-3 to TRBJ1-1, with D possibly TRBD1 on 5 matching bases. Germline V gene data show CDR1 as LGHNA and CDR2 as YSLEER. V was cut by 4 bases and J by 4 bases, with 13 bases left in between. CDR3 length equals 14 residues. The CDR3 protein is CASSRLGRGTEAFF. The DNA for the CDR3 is TGCGCCAGCAGCCGCCTCGGTAGGGGCACTGAAGCTTTCTTT.

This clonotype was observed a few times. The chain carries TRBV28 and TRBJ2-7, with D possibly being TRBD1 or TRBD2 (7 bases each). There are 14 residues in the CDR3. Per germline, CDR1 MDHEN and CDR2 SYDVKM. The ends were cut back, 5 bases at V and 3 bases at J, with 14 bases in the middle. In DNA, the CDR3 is TGTGCCAGCAGTAGAGACAGGGACTACTACGAGCAGTACTTC. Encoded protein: CASSRDRDYYEQYF.

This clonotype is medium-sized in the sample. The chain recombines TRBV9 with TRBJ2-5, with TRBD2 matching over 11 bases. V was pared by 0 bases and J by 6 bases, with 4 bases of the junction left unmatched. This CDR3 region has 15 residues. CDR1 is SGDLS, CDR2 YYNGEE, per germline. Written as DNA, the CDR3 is TGTGCCAGCAGCGTAGCCCCTAGCGGGAGGAAGACCCAGTACTTC. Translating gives CASSVAPSGRKTQYF.